The 21 T cell receptor beta chains below come from one sample, sequenced in a study of beta chain features in type 1 diabetes. The authors reverse transcribed all of the isolated RNA, so sequencing captured expressed TCRB transcripts. Only in-frame clones appear in the TCRdb table, and some are missing; sequencing was by immunoSEQ multiplex PCR. The profile shows 250,000 to 400,000 clones, around 15% of them singletons. The specimen was central memory CD4+ T cells from blood. Every receptor here comes from a man aged 25 to 40 in good health.

This rearrangement joins TRBV29-1 to TRBJ1-2, with TRBD1 as a possible D gene (6 bases). The CDR3 is 11 amino acids. V was shortened by 8 bases and J by 8 bases, with 15 bases between the two germline ends. CDR1 is SQVTM, CDR2 ANQGSEA, per germline. The DNA for the CDR3 is TGCAGCCACTGGGGGGCGGAGGGCTACACCTTC. This gives the protein CSHWGAEGYTF.

The genes are TRBV10-3 and TRBJ1-5; D gene uncertain. Deletions cut 0 bases from V and 8 bases from J, with 5 bases between. Germline assignment: CDR1 ENHRY and CDR2 SYGVKD. There are 12 residues in the CDR3. The CDR3 sequence is CAISESTKPQHF. CDR3 DNA sequence: TGTGCCATCAGTGAGTCGACAAAGCCCCAGCATTTT.

This sequence joins TRBV29-1 and TRBJ1-1, with D uncertain. The V gene lost 5 bases and the J gene lost 4 bases, with 5 bases spanning the gap. Germline values: CDR1 SQVTM, CDR2 ANQGSEA. CDR3 length equals 10 residues. This CDR3 reads CSVLGTEAFF. The DNA of the CDR3 is TGCAGCGTTCTGGGCACTGAAGCTTTCTTT.

The J gene is TRBJ2-3, the V gene TRBV20-1; D might be TRBD1 (5 bases). The CDR3 covers 11 residues. CDR1 is DFQATT, CDR2 SNEGSKA, per germline (reference sequence). Trimming pared 2 bases from V and 9 bases from J, leaving 9 bases between. CDR3 sequence reads: CSARQGETQYF. The DNA of the CDR3 is TGCAGTGCTAGACAGGGTGAAACGCAGTATTTT.

There are many counts of this clone. The chain recombines TRBV4-2 with TRBJ2-2; the D call may be TRBD1 or TRBD2 (5 bases each). The CDR3 is 15 amino acids. With 4 bases removed from V and 4 bases from J, the gap between germline ends came to 13 bases. The germline V gene encodes CDR1 LGHNA and CDR2 YNFKEQ. In nucleotides, the CDR3 is TGTGCCAGCAGCCGAGGGGCGAGTGTCACCGGGGAGCTGTTTTTT. Protein product: CASSRGASVTGELFF.

A word on this clone: The likely explanation is a read error, given a far larger clone one base away. This sequence joins TRBV7-9 and TRBJ1-1; tentative D call: TRBD1 (6 bases). Germline V gives CDR1 SEHNR, CDR2 FQNEAQ (reference sequence). The CDR3 is made up of 13 amino acids. As DNA, the CDR3 is TGCGCCAGCAGCCCAGGACAGTACACTGAAGCTTTCTTT. This gives the protein CASSPGQYTEAFF. The full variable domain, completed using reference TRBV7-9 and TRBJ1-1, is DTGVSQNPRHKITKRGQNVTFRCDPISEHNRLYWYRQTLGQGPEFLTYFQNEAQLEKSRLLSDRFSAERPKGSFSTLEIQRTEQGDSAMYLCASSPGQYTEAFFGQGTRLTVV.

This chain connects TRBV19 to TRBJ2-1; maybe TRBD2 (5 bases). The CDR3 sequence is 17 residues long. Trimming took off 5 bases at V and 4 bases at J, with 21 bases between the two ends. Germline CDR1 reads LNHDA; CDR2 reads SQIVND (reference sequence). The CDR3 loop reads CASSDPGNSRAYNEQFF. The CDR3 coding sequence is TGTGCCAGTAGTGACCCCGGGAACTCGAGGGCTTACAATGAGCAGTTCTTC. The variable domain in full, completed from reference TRBV19 and TRBJ2-1, reads DGGITQSPKYLFRKEGQNVTLSCEQNLNHDAMYWYRQDPGQGLRLIYYSQIVNDFQKGDIAEGYSVSREKKESFPLTVTSAQKNPTAFYLCASSDPGNSRAYNEQFFGPGTRLTVL.

This clone was seen only a few times. The chain links TRBV11-2 to TRBJ2-3; D may be TRBD1 (6 bases). Germline loops: CDR1 SGHAT, CDR2 FQNNGV. V gave up 1 base and J gave up 3 bases, with 11 bases separating them. The CDR3 runs to 15 residues. Written as DNA, the CDR3 is TGTGCCAGCAGCTTAGCAGGTACAGGGACAGATACGCAGTATTTT. The encoded protein is CASSLAGTGTDTQYF.

This clone was observed a handful of times. The CDR3 region has the DNA TGTGCCACCTCGAGGCAGGAGAACACTGAAGCTTTCTTT. This translates into CATSRQENTEAFF. V is TRBV6-1 and J is TRBJ1-1; D is uncertain. The CDR3 extends over 13 amino acids. Deletions cut 10 bases from V and 1 base from J, with 13 bases between. Looked up from germline, CDR1 is MNHNS and CDR2 is SASEGT.

With regard to this clone: This same CDR3 is encoded by further DNA sequences in the sample. The chain uses TRBV2 and TRBJ2-5; D gene uncertain. V was pared by 0 bases and J by 5 bases, with 4 bases between. The CDR3 covers 12 residues. The V gene's germline CDR1 is SNHLY and CDR2 FYNNEI. CDR3 protein: CASSEAGETQYF. CDR3 bases: TGTGCCAGCAGTGAAGCAGGCGAGACCCAGTACTTC.

This clone was detected a few times. The rearrangement uses TRBV5-4 and TRBJ2-2; TRBD2 matches 12 bases. After removal of 0 bases from V and 4 bases from J, the junction contained 1 base not matched to a gene. Germline V gene lookup returns CDR1 SGHNT and CDR2 YYREEE (reference sequence). The CDR3 covers 16 residues. The CDR3 coding sequence is TGTGCCAGCAGCTTGGGGACTAGCGGGGCCACCGGGGAGCTGTTTTTT. As protein: CASSLGTSGATGELFF.

V is TRBV30 and J is TRBJ1-3; maybe TRBD1 (5 bases). The CDR3 has 15 amino acids. V lost 5 bases and J 2 bases, leaving 16 bases between the germline ends. Per the germline V gene, CDR1 is GTSNPN and CDR2 is SVGIG (reference sequence). DNA of the CDR3: TGTGCCTGGGCCCAACAGGTATCTACTGGAAACACCATATATTTT. Protein sequence: CAWAQQVSTGNTIYF.

This clone was counted many times. V is TRBV4-3 and J is TRBJ2-3, with 7 bases fitting TRBD2. The CDR3 covers 16 residues. Germline CDR1 LGHNA, CDR2 YSLEER. V shed 4 bases, J shed 1 base, and the junction held 8 bases outside the gene matches. CDR3 loop: CASSRSLAARTDTQYF. CDR3 bases: TGCGCCAGCAGCCGAAGTCTAGCGGCTCGCACAGATACGCAGTATTTT.

On this clone itself: An end of the junction differs from the germline gene, which may be a read error. The V and J genes are TRBV5-4 and TRBJ2-6, with a tentative D call TRBD1 (6 bases). Germline loops: CDR1 SGHNT, CDR2 YYREEE (reference sequence). There are 15 residues in the CDR3. CDR3 DNA: TGCGCCAGCAGCCAGGGGAACTCTGGGGCCAACGTCCTGACTTTC. Translation gives CASSQGNSGANVLTF. Full variable domain (missing parts from reference TRBV5-4 and TRBJ2-6): ETGVTQSPTHLIKTRGQQVTLRCSSQSGHNTVSWYQQALGQGPQFIFQYYREEENGRGNFPPRFSGLQFPNYSSELNVNALELDDSALYLCASSQGNSGANVLTFGAGSRLTVL.

In this sample, this clone turned up many times. The chain joins TRBV15 to TRBJ1-5, with D perhaps matching TRBD1 (6 bases). Between the trimmed V and J ends, which lost 3 bases and 4 bases, there was a span of 13 bases. Germline V gene lookup returns CDR1 LNHNV and CDR2 YYDKDF (reference sequence). The CDR3 spans 15 residues. CDR3 DNA sequence: TGTGCCACCAGCAGGAACACAGGGCGTAATCAGCCCCAGCATTTT. This sequence encodes CATSRNTGRNQPQHF.

This clone was counted a few times. The chain links TRBV18 to TRBJ1-2; 9 bases match TRBD1. This CDR3 has 13 residues. Germline CDR1 KGHSH, CDR2 LQKENI. V was pared by 6 bases and J by 4 bases, with 3 bases of the junction left unmatched. In DNA, the CDR3 is TGTGCCAGCTCGGAGGGACAGGGCTATGGCTACACCTTC. It encodes CASSEGQGYGYTF.

The table lists this clone with a few counts. The gene calls are TRBV7-9 and TRBJ2-2; the D gene could be TRBD1 or TRBD2 (5 bases each). CDR1 SEHNR and CDR2 FQNEAQ come from the germline V gene (reference sequence). The CDR3 is made up of 14 amino acids. V gave up 5 bases and J gave up 4 bases, with 11 bases separating them. The CDR3 region has the DNA TGTGCCAGCAGCAGGGACCTACCCACCGGGGAGCTGTTTTTT. Encoded protein: CASSRDLPTGELFF.

The V and J genes are TRBV6-5 and TRBJ1-2, with D hard to call. This CDR3 spans 14 amino acids. The V and J ends lost 5 bases and 5 bases respectively, with 15 bases between them. Germline CDR1 MNHEY, CDR2 SVGAGI. The CDR3 nucleotides read TGTGCCAGCAGTACCGACCGGGGAGGATATGGCTACACCTTC. Protein product: CASSTDRGGYGYTF.

This clone has a handful of counts. The chain has TRBV7-9 and TRBJ2-7; D unresolved. This CDR3 region has 13 residues. With 1 base removed from V and 5 bases from J, the gap between germline ends came to 9 bases. Germline CDR1 and CDR2: SEHNR and FQNEAQ (reference sequence). CDR3 DNA sequence: TGTGCCAGCAGCTTAGGTGGCGTTAACGAGCAGTACGTC. Encoded protein: CASSLGGVNEQYV.

This clone turned up a few times. The chain has TRBV30 and TRBJ2-6; D may correspond to TRBD1 or TRBD2 (6 bases each). This CDR3 contains 13 residues. Germline values: CDR1 GTSNPN, CDR2 SVGIG (reference sequence). V shed 8 bases and J shed 2 bases, with 10 bases lying between them. In DNA form, the CDR3 reads TGTGCCCGGGGGACACCTGGGGCCAACGTCCTGACTTTC. Translating gives CARGTPGANVLTF.

The rearrangement uses TRBV5-6 and TRBJ2-1; D ambiguous. Trimming pared 0 bases from V and 6 bases from J, leaving 10 bases between. Per germline, CDR1 SGHDT and CDR2 YYEEEE. The length of the CDR3 is 14 residues. This CDR3 is CASSLDHVGNEQFF. The CDR3 DNA reads TGTGCCAGCAGCTTGGATCATGTAGGCAATGAGCAGTTCTTC.